This TCR beta chain was retrieved from a study of CD8 T cells in Susac syndrome. The sequenced target, TCR beta, came from blood CD8+ and CD4+ T cells. RNA in amounts of about 0.45 to 1 ug was reverse transcribed with random hexamers. It was immunoSEQ multiplex PCR that amplified TCR beta CDR3 across 54 Vbeta and 13 Jbeta. One entry per CDR3 protein, called by TCRdb with MiXCR from the immunoSEQ multiplex PCR reads. This sample has 150,000 to 200,000 distinct CDR3 sequences, with over 85% found just once. From germline, CDR1 is SQVTM and CDR2 ANQGSEA. The CDR3 is 12 amino acids. V was trimmed by 6 bases and J by 5 bases, leaving 12 bases between them.

Sequenced input: CD4+ T cells from PBMCs. This receptor was taken from a human donor in good health. V usage is TRBV29-1 and J usage is TRBJ2-3, with D tentatively TRBD2 (7 bases). As DNA, the CDR3 is TGCAGCGTGGGGGGGCCCATAGATACGCAGTATTTT. Translation gives CSVGGPIDTQYF.